The present T cell receptor (beta chain) was sequenced within a study of blood T cells in healthy people across ages. The authors ran a second PCR of about 6 to 11 cycles using a sample-barcoded 5' primer and a J-beta primer mix. TCRdb reprocessed the 5' RACE reads via MiXCR and lists one record per CDR3 protein. Among some 1.5 million distinct CDR3 sequences, approximately 30% were seen once, and the ten largest hold 7% to 9%. The CDR3 runs to 16 residues. The germline V gene encodes CDR1 DFQATT and CDR2 SNEGSKA (reference sequence). The V gene end was trimmed by 1 base and the J gene end by 7 bases; junction bases not matched to a gene: 15.

The gene calls are TRBV20-1 and TRBJ2-7, with 8 bases lining up with TRBD1. The source material was blood. The receptor comes from a woman aged 25 to 39 in good health. The CDR3 region is CSARAGDRSFSNEQYF. In nucleotides, the CDR3 is TGCAGTGCTAGAGCCGGGGACAGGTCCTTCTCGAATGAGCAGTACTTC.